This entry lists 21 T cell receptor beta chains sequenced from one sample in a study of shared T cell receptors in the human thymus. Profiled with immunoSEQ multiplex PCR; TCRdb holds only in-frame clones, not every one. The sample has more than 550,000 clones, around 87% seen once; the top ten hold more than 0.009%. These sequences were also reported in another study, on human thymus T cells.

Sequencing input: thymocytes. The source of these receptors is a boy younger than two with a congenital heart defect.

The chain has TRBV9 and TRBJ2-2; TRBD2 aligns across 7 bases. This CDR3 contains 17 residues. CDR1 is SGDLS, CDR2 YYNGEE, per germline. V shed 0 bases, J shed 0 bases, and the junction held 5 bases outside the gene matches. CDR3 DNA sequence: TGTGCCAGCAGCGTAGTTTTGGCGGGAGCGAACACCGGGGAGCTGTTTTTT. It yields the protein CASSVVLAGANTGELFF. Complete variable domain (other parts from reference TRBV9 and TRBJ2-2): DSGVTQTPKHLITATGQRVTLRCSPRSGDLSVYWYQQSLDQGLQFLIQYYNGEERAKGNILERFSAQQFPDLHSELNLSSLELGDSALYFCASSVVLAGANTGELFFGEGSRLTVL.

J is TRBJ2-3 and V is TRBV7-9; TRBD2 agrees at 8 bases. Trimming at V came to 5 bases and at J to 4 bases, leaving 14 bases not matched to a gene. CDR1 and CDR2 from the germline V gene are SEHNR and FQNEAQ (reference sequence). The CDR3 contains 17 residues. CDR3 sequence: CASSAPVRAGDPDTQYF. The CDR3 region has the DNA TGTGCCAGCAGCGCCCCGGTTCGAGCGGGAGATCCAGATACGCAGTATTTT.

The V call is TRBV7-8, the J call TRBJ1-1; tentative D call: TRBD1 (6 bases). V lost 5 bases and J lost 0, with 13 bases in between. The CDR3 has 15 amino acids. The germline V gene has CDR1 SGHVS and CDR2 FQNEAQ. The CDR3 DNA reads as TGTGCCAGCAGCACCCTAAGGACAGTGAACACTGAAGCTTTCTTT. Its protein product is CASSTLRTVNTEAFF. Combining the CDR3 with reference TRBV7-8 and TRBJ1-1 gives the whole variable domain GAGVSQSPRYKVAKRGQDVALRCDPISGHVSLFWYQQALGQGPEFLTYFQNEAQLDKSGLPSDRFFAERPEGSVSTLKIQRTQQEDSAVYLCASSTLRTVNTEAFFGQGTRLTVV.

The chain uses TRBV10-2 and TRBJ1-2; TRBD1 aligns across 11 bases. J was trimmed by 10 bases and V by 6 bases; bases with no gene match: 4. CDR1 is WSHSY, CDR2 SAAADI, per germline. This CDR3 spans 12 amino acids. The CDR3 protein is CASRGQGVNYTF. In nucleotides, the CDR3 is TGCGCCAGCAGGGGACAGGGGGTTAACTACACCTTC.

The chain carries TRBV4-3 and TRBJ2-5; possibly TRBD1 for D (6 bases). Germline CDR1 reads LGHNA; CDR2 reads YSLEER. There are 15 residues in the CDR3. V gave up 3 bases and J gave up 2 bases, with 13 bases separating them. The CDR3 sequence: CASSQAGASQETQYF. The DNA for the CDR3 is TGCGCCAGCAGCCAGGCAGGGGCAAGTCAAGAGACCCAGTACTTC.

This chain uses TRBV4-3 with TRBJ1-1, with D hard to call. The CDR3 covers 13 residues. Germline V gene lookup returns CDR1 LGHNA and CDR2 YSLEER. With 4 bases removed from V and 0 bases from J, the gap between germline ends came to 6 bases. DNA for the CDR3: TGCGCCAGCAGCCTTCTTATGAACACTGAAGCTTTCTTT. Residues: CASSLLMNTEAFF.

The CDR3 sequence is CASSYQWRQGHPDLQETQYF. The CDR3 DNA follows: TGTGCCAGCAGCTACCAGTGGCGACAGGGCCATCCCGACCTACAAGAGACCCAGTACTTC. The chain joins TRBV28 to TRBJ2-5; TRBD1 agrees at 7 bases. The CDR3 has 20 residues. Germline lookup yields CDR1 MDHEN and CDR2 SYDVKM. With 6 bases clipped from V and 2 bases from J, the junction kept 24 bases outside the gene matches. The full variable domain, with the rest looked up from reference TRBV28 and TRBJ2-5, is DVKVTQSSRYLVKRTGEKVFLECVQDMDHENMFWYRQDPGLGLRLIYFSYDVKMKEKGDIPEGYSVSREKKERFSLILESASTNQTSMYLCASSYQWRQGHPDLQETQYFGPGTRLLVL.

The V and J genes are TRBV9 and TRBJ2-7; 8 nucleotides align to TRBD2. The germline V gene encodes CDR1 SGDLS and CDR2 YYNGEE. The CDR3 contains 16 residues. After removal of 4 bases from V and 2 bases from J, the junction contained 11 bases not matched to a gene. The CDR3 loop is CASSRTQREPAYEQYF. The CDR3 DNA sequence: TGTGCCAGCAGCAGAACACAGCGGGAGCCCGCCTACGAGCAGTACTTC.

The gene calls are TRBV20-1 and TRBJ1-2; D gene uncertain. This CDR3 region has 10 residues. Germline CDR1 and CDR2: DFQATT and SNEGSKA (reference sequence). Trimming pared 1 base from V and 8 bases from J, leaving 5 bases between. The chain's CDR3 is CSARAGGYTF. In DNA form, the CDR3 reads TGCAGTGCTAGAGCAGGAGGCTACACCTTC.

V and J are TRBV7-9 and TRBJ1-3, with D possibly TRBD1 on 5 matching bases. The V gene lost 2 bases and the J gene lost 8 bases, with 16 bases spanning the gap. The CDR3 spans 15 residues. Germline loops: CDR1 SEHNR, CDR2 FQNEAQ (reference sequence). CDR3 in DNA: TGTGCCAGCAGCTTATGCAGGGTTGAGTGCCACACCATATATTTT. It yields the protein CASSLCRVECHTIYF.

The DNA for the CDR3 is TGCGCCAGCAGGGGACTAGCGGGAGAAGGGGACACCGGGGAGCTGTTTTTT. This gives the protein CASRGLAGEGDTGELFF. The V gene is TRBV10-2, the J gene TRBJ2-2; 14 nucleotides agree with TRBD2. CDR3 size: 17 residues. The J segment lost 3 bases and the V segment lost 6 bases, leaving 6 bases of the junction unmatched. Germline CDR1 reads WSHSY; CDR2 reads SAAADI.

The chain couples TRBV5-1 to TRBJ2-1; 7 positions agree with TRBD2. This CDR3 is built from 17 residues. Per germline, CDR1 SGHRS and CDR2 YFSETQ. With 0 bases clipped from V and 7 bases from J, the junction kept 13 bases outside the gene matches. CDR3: CASSLVAPGGWINEQFF. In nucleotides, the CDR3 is TGCGCCAGCAGCTTGGTCGCCCCCGGGGGGTGGATTAATGAGCAGTTCTTC.

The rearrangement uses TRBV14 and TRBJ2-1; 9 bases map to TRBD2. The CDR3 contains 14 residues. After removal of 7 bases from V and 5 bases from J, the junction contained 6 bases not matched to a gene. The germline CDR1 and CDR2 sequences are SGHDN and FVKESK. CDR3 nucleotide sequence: TGTGCCAGCACCCGACTAGCGGAGAACAATGAGCAGTTCTTC. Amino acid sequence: CASTRLAENNEQFF.

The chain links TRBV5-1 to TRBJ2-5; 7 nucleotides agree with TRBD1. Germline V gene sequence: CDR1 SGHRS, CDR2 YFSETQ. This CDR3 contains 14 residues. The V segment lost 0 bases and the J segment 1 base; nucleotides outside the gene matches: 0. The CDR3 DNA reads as TGCGCCAGCAGCTTGGACAGGGGCCAAGAGACCCAGTACTTC. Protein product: CASSLDRGQETQYF.

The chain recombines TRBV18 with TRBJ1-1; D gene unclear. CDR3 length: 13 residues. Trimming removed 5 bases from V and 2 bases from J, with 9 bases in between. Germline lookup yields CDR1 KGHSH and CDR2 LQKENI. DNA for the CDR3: TGTGCCAGCTCATTATTTGTTAACACTGAAGCTTTCTTT. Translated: CASSLFVNTEAFF.

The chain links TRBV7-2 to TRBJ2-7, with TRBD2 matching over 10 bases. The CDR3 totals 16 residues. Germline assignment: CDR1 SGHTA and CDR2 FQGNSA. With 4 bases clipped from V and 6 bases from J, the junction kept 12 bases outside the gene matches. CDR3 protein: CASSSSMLAGVCEQYF. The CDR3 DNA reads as TGTGCCAGCAGCTCGTCTATGCTAGCGGGAGTTTGCGAGCAGTACTTC.

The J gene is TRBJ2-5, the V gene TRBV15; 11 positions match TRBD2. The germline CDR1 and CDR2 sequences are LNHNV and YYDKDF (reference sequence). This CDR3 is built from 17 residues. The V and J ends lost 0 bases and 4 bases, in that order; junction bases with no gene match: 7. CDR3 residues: CATSRELAGGIRETQYF. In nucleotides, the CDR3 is TGTGCCACCAGCAGAGAGCTAGCGGGGGGCATCCGAGAGACCCAGTACTTC.

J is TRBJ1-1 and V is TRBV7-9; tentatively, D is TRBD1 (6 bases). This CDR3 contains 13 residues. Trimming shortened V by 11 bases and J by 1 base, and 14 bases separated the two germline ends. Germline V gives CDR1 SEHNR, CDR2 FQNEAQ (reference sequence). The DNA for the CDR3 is TGTGCCGGTCAGGGGCCCTCGAACACTGAAGCTTTCTTT. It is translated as CAGQGPSNTEAFF.

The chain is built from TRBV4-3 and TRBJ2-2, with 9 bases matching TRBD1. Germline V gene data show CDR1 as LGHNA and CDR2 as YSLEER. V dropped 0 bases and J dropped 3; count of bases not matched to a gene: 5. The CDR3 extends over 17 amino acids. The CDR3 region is CASSQELRDRDTGELFF. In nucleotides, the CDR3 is TGCGCCAGCAGCCAAGAACTCCGGGACAGGGACACCGGGGAGCTGTTTTTT.

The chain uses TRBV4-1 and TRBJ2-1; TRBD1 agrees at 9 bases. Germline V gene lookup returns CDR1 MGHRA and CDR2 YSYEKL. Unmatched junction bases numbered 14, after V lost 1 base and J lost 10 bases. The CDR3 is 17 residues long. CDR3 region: CASSQVRGQGISGEQFF. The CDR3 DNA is TGCGCCAGCAGCCAAGTAAGGGGACAGGGTATATCGGGCGAGCAGTTCTTC.

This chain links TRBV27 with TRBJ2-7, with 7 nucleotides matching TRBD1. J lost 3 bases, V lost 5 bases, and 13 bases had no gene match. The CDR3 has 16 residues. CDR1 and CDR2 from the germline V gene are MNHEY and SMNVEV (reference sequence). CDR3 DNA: TGTGCCAGCAGTCCCCTTGGGCGTGGACAGGACTACGAGCAGTACTTC. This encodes CASSPLGRGQDYEQYF.